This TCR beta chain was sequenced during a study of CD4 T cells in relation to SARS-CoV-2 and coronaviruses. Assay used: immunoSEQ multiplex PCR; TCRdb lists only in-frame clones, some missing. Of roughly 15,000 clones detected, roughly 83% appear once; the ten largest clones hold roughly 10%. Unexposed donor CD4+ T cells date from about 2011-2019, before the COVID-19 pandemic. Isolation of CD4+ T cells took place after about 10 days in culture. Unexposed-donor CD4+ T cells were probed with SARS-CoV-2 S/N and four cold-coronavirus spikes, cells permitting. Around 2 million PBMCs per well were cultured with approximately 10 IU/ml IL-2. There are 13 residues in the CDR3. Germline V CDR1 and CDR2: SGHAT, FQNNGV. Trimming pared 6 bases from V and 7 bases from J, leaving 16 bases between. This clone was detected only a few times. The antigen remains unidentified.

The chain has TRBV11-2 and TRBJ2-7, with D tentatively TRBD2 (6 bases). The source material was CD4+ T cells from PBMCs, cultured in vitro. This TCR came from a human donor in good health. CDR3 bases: TGTGCCAGCAGGGGGACTTCAATCGGAGAGCAGTACTTC. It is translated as CASRGTSIGEQYF.